This T cell receptor beta chain was recorded in a study of low-dose radiotherapy and immunotherapy resistance in tumors. Looking at the study overall: Every two weeks, cyclophosphamide 200 mg/m2 was infused one day before radiation plus immunotherapy. Daily intake of oral aspirin 300 mg by patients lasted four cycles and began on cycle 1 day 1.

This clonotype was seen repeatedly, ten times or more. Sample time point: before trial treatment. As their treatment, donors received nivolumab, ipilimumab, aspirin, low-dose cyclophosphamide and low-dose radiotherapy. Priming of first-strand cDNA relied on TRAV- and TRBV-specific primers (covering alpha and beta chains). It was with a constant-region primer and a V-primer adapter that TCRs were amplified over approximately 18 PCR cycles. With in vitro transcription, the isolated mRNA was amplified. TCRdb processed the reads anew with MiXCR; each CDR3 protein has one entry. The data hold 85,000 to 95,000 distinct CDR3 sequences, with more than 7.5% observed a single time. Source: PBMCs, taken before treatment. The receptor was isolated from a male donor with prostate cancer.

In DNA, the CDR3 is TGCGCCAGCAGCCCGGGACTTGCCAGCTCCTACAATGAGCAGTTCTTC. Amino acid sequence: CASSPGLASSYNEQFF. The chain employs TRBV5-1 and TRBJ2-1, with D possibly matching TRBD2 (6 bases). The CDR3 is 16 residues long. Trimming stripped 4 bases from V and 0 bases from J, with 14 bases between. The V gene's germline CDR1 is SGHRS and CDR2 YFSETQ.